This passage covers 20 T cell receptor beta chains from one sample sequenced in a study of shared clonotypes between healthy human individuals. Sequencing used immunoSEQ multiplex PCR; TCRdb keeps in-frame clones, though not all of them. Here the sample spans about 2.2 million clones, approximately 94% being singletons. Only CD45RO-negative cells positively selected for CCR7 counted as naive CD8 cells, so terminally differentiated effector memory CD45RA+ cells were excluded. Sequencing was carried out using naive CD8+ T cells from PBMCs. Source of these receptors: a man aged 18 to 35 in good health. Some clones in this sample may be carry-over from other donors' samples.

J is TRBJ1-4 and V is TRBV28; possibly TRBD1 for D (6 bases). Trimming pared 3 bases from V and 6 bases from J, leaving 11 bases between. The CDR3 length is 14 residues. Germline CDR1 reads MDHEN; CDR2 reads SYDVKM. CDR3 amino acids: CASSFMAGDEKLFF. In DNA form, the CDR3 reads TGTGCCAGCAGTTTTATGGCAGGGGATGAAAAACTGTTTTTT. The full variable domain, its missing parts supplied by reference TRBV28 and TRBJ1-4, is DVKVTQSSRYLVKRTGEKVFLECVQDMDHENMFWYRQDPGLGLRLIYFSYDVKMKEKGDIPEGYSVSREKKERFSLILESASTNQTSMYLCASSFMAGDEKLFFGSGTQLSVL.

This rearrangement joins TRBV4-2 to TRBJ2-7, with D possibly matching TRBD2 (5 bases). The CDR3 is 14 amino acids. Germline V lookup: CDR1 LGHNA, CDR2 YNFKEQ. V was pared by 1 base and J by 2 bases, with 9 bases between. The CDR3 is CASSQGTFTYEQYF. The CDR3 bases are TGTGCCAGCAGCCAAGGGACTTTCACCTACGAGCAGTACTTC.

The rearrangement joins TRBV7-6 to TRBJ1-5; D is unclear. Per the germline V gene, CDR1 is SGHVS and CDR2 is FNYEAQ. V was trimmed by 1 base and J by 6 bases, leaving 7 bases between them. The CDR3 has 13 amino acids. CDR3: CASSLGAGQPQHF. CDR3 nucleotide sequence: TGTGCCAGCAGCTTAGGGGCGGGTCAGCCCCAGCATTTT.

The chain employs TRBV4-3 and TRBJ2-3; maybe TRBD2 (6 bases). V lost 3 bases and J 2 bases, leaving 18 bases between the germline ends. CDR1 is LGHNA and CDR2 is YSLEER in the germline V gene. This CDR3 has 17 amino acids. The CDR3 sequence is CASSQYGTGGNTDTQYF. The DNA of the CDR3 is TGCGCCAGCAGCCAGTACGGGACTGGGGGGAACACAGATACGCAGTATTTT.

The chain joins TRBV29-1 to TRBJ1-2; D is perhaps TRBD1 (5 bases). The CDR3 extends over 14 amino acids. CDR1 is SQVTM, CDR2 ANQGSEA, per germline. V was pared by 6 bases and J by 8 bases, with 22 bases between. As DNA, the CDR3 is TGCAGCGTCCCGGAGACGGGGGTCCCGGGGGGCTACACCTTC. Protein: CSVPETGVPGGYTF.

The rearrangement uses TRBV4-3 and TRBJ2-5, with 8 bases fitting TRBD2. CDR1 is LGHNA, CDR2 YSLEER, per germline. V trimming: 4 bases; J trimming: 3 bases; junction bases outside the gene matches: 7. The CDR3 length is 15 residues. In DNA, the CDR3 is TGCGCCAGCAGCCGAGGACTAGCAGAAAAAGAGACCCAGTACTTC. This sequence encodes CASSRGLAEKETQYF.

The V call is TRBV13, the J call TRBJ2-7; 10 bases are shared with TRBD1. CDR3 length: 15 residues. Germline CDR1 and CDR2: PRHDT and FYEKMQ (reference sequence). V lost 8 bases, J lost 0 bases, and 7 bases stayed unmatched. DNA for the CDR3: TGTGCCAGCCGGACAGGGGGGGCGAGCTCCTACGAGCAGTACTTC. Amino acid sequence: CASRTGGASSYEQYF. Supplemented by reference TRBV13 and TRBJ2-7, the full variable domain reads AAGVIQSPRHLIKEKRETATLKCYPIPRHDTVYWYQQGPGQDPQFLISFYEKMQSDKGSIPDRFSAQQFSDYHSELNMSSLELGDSALYFCASRTGGASSYEQYFGPGTRLTVT.

This chain uses TRBV13 with TRBJ1-4, with 9 bases that match TRBD1. The CDR3 covers 15 residues. The V segment lost 3 bases and the J segment 4 bases; nucleotides outside the gene matches: 3. Germline V gives CDR1 PRHDT, CDR2 FYEKMQ (reference sequence). In DNA form, the CDR3 reads TGTGCCAGCAGCTTGAGACAGGGGGTTAATGAAAAACTGTTTTTT. Amino acids: CASSLRQGVNEKLFF.

V usage is TRBV9 and J usage is TRBJ2-1; D possibly corresponds to TRBD1 (5 bases). CDR3 size: 13 residues. Germline CDR1 and CDR2: SGDLS and YYNGEE. Trimming stripped 3 bases from V and 10 bases from J, with 14 bases between. CDR3 sequence (DNA): TGTGCCAGCAGCGGGTCAGGGAAAGGAGAGCAGTTCTTC. Translating it yields CASSGSGKGEQFF.

This chain links TRBV2 with TRBJ2-5; TRBD1 or TRBD2 may be the D gene (5 bases each). CDR3 length equals 13 residues. The ends were cut back, 8 bases at V and 2 bases at J, with 12 bases in the middle. The germline CDR1 and CDR2 sequences are SNHLY and FYNNEI. The CDR3 loop is CASLRGLQETQYF. CDR3 in DNA: TGTGCCAGCCTCCGGGGCCTACAAGAGACCCAGTACTTC.

V gene TRBV9 combines with J gene TRBJ2-2; D ambiguous. This CDR3 is 14 amino acids long. Germline V lookup: CDR1 SGDLS, CDR2 YYNGEE. Deletions cut 4 bases from V and 4 bases from J, with 11 bases between. The CDR3 region has the DNA TGTGCCAGCAGCCTCTGGGGAAGCACCGGGGAGCTGTTTTTT. Its protein is CASSLWGSTGELFF.

The rearrangement joins TRBV5-1 to TRBJ1-1, with TRBD1 matching 9 bases. The V segment lost 3 bases and the J segment 8 bases; nucleotides outside the gene matches: 17. The CDR3 totals 17 residues. Germline V lookup: CDR1 SGHRS, CDR2 YFSETQ. DNA for the CDR3: TGCGCCAGCAGCTCCGCAAACCTCGACAGGGGGTGGCGCGAAGCTTTCTTT. It encodes CASSSANLDRGWREAFF.

The rearrangement links TRBV9 to TRBJ2-1; 7 bases agree with TRBD2. The CDR3 spans 18 residues. Germline V gene sequence: CDR1 SGDLS, CDR2 YYNGEE. Germline trimming cut 0 bases from V and 1 base from J; bases unmatched to any gene: 10. The CDR3 is CASSVGDLRELSYNEQFF. Here the CDR3 DNA reads TGTGCCAGCAGCGTAGGGGACTTGCGGGAGCTTTCCTACAATGAGCAGTTCTTC.

This CDR3 is CAWSVVSSYEQYF. The DNA of the CDR3 is TGTGCCTGGAGTGTAGTTAGTTCCTACGAGCAGTACTTC. The V call is TRBV30, the J call TRBJ2-7; no clear D gene. The CDR3 contains 13 residues. V was shortened by 0 bases and J by 1 base, with 7 bases between the two germline ends. The germline V gene has CDR1 GTSNPN and CDR2 SVGIG (reference sequence).

This rearrangement joins TRBV7-9 to TRBJ2-7; TRBD1 agrees at 8 bases. CDR3 length: 16 amino acids. Germline CDR1 SEHNR, CDR2 FQNEAQ (reference sequence). The junction had 14 bases not matched to a gene; V was cut back by 5 bases and J by 5 bases. The CDR3 coding sequence is TGTGCCAGCAGCCTCCCAGGGGGCCCTCCCAGGGACGAGCAGTACTTC. Translated: CASSLPGGPPRDEQYF.

The sample holds a few counts of this clone. The rearrangement links TRBV9 to TRBJ1-1; D unclear. Germline lookup yields CDR1 SGDLS and CDR2 YYNGEE. The CDR3 runs 16 residues. V lost 0 bases, J lost 0 bases, and 12 bases lay in between. The CDR3, as DNA: TGTGCCAGCAGCGTAGGAATGCAGAATTTGAACACTGAAGCTTTCTTT. It translates to CASSVGMQNLNTEAFF.

A note on this clone: The same CDR3 also results from other DNA sequences found in this sample. The chain combines TRBV27 with TRBJ2-1, with D perhaps TRBD2 (6 bases). Germline V CDR1 and CDR2: MNHEY, SMNVEV (reference sequence). Trimming shortened V by 5 bases and J by 0 bases, and 11 bases separated the two germline ends. The length of the CDR3 is 15 residues. CDR3 sequence (DNA): TGTGCCAGCAGTCCTCGGGGGAGCTCCTACAATGAGCAGTTCTTC. The encoded protein is CASSPRGSSYNEQFF.

This chain connects TRBV29-1 to TRBJ1-1, with D possibly matching TRBD1 (5 bases). The germline V gene encodes CDR1 SQVTM and CDR2 ANQGSEA. The V and J ends lost 3 bases and 6 bases respectively, with 11 bases between them. There are 12 residues in the CDR3. DNA of the CDR3: TGCAGCGTTGATGTCCGGGGGGCTGAAGCTTTCTTT. As protein: CSVDVRGAEAFF. Looking up the rest from reference TRBV29-1 and TRBJ1-1 gives the full variable domain: SAVISQKPSRDICQRGTSLTIQCQVDSQVTMMFWYRQQPGQSLTLIATANQGSEATYESGFVIDKFPISRPNLTFSTLTVSNMSPEDSSIYLCSVDVRGAEAFFGQGTRLTVV.

The chain recombines TRBV18 with TRBJ2-7, with D perhaps matching TRBD1 or TRBD2 (5 bases each). Germline CDR1 is KGHSH and CDR2 is LQKENI. The CDR3 consists of 14 residues. The V and J ends lost 3 bases and 3 bases respectively, with 12 bases between them. The CDR3 DNA reads TGTGCCAGCTCACCGGGACGGAGCGTCTACGAGCAGTACTTC. Translated, it gives CASSPGRSVYEQYF. The complete variable domain, with remaining parts taken from reference TRBV18 and TRBJ2-7, reads NAGVMQNPRHLVRRRGQEARLRCSPMKGHSHVYWYRQLPEEGLKFMVYLQKENIIDESGMPKERFSAEFPKEGPSILRIQQVVRGDSAAYFCASSPGRSVYEQYFGPGTRLTVT.

For this clone: The sample has other DNA sequences that encode this CDR3 too. The rearrangement uses TRBV9 and TRBJ2-7; tentatively, D is TRBD1 (6 bases). Germline-derived CDR1 and CDR2 are SGDLS and YYNGEE. This CDR3 has 14 residues. Trimming stripped 3 bases from V and 0 bases from J, with 10 bases between. In nucleotides, the CDR3 is TGTGCCAGCAGCGCCGGGACACTCTCCTACGAGCAGTACTTC. It translates to CASSAGTLSYEQYF.